This T cell receptor (beta chain) was observed in a study of a mutant IDH1 vaccine in newly diagnosed glioma. Study-wide context: Patients were started on vaccination 4-6 weeks after radiotherapy alone, or with temozolomide cycles. Treated individuals were around 62% male and roughly 38% female, averaging about 40 years of age.

V was clipped by 11 bases and J by 3 bases, with 17 bases between them. CDR3 length: 14 amino acids. Germline lookup yields CDR1 MNHEY and CDR2 SVGAGI. Clones were sequenced by immunoSEQ multiplex PCR, and TCRdb holds only the in-frame ones, with some missing. This sample has 53,000 or so clones, with around 80% found just once. The time point denotes: week 5, during vaccination. With topical imiquimod, each dose of the vaccine consisted of 300 ug of mutant IDH1 20-mer peptide. Points on this clone: The antigen is undetermined.

This chain connects TRBV6-5 to TRBJ1-5; TRBD1 might be the D (6 bases). The receptor was derived from a man aged 45-65 years with glioma. The starting material was PBMCs, obtained from a glioma patient whose treatment included an IDH1 peptide vaccine. CDR3: CASNKGGTNQPQHF. The CDR3 DNA is TGTGCCTCAAACAAAGGGGGTACCAATCAGCCCCAGCATTTT.